The 30 T cell receptor beta chains below come from one sample, sequenced in a study of beta chain features in type 1 diabetes. The whole isolated RNA underwent reverse transcription, so sequencing captured expressed TCRB transcripts. Produced via immunoSEQ multiplex PCR; TCRdb's table is partial and in-frame only. The data hold some 410,000 clones, with roughly 11% observed a single time. Sequenced sample: naive CD4+ T cells from blood. The receptors were gathered from a woman aged 18-30 years in good health.

This clone was counted a few times. The CDR3 region has the DNA TGTGCCAGCAGTCCCCGGAATAGATACAGTTACGAGCAGTACTTC. This codes for CASSPRNRYSYEQYF. The rearrangement uses TRBV27 and TRBJ2-7; D remains ambiguous. CDR1 MNHEY and CDR2 SMNVEV come from the germline V gene (reference sequence). The V end was cut by 5 bases, the J end by 4 bases, with 18 bases between. The CDR3 is 15 residues long.

This clone was seen a handful of times. This rearrangement joins TRBV14 to TRBJ2-4, with no clear D. CDR3 length: 14 amino acids. CDR1 and CDR2 (germline): SGHDN, FVKESK. Trimming stripped 1 base from V and 7 bases from J, with 11 bases between. The CDR3: CASSQGNPRNIQYF. The CDR3 DNA sequence: TGTGCCAGCAGCCAAGGGAACCCGAGGAACATTCAGTACTTC.

This chain links TRBV15 with TRBJ2-7, with 10 nucleotides matching TRBD1. The ends lost 2 bases at V and 2 bases at J; junction bases unmatched: 3. The CDR3 runs to 15 residues. Germline CDR1 LNHNV, CDR2 YYDKDF (reference sequence). CDR3 in DNA: TGTGCCACCAGCAGAAAAGGACAGGGGGCCTACGAGCAGTACGTC. This gives the protein CATSRKGQGAYEQYV.

The chain uses TRBV27 and TRBJ2-2; tentatively, D is TRBD1 or TRBD2 (5 bases each). Germline lookup yields CDR1 MNHEY and CDR2 SMNVEV (reference sequence). V was trimmed by 2 bases and J by 5 bases, leaving 9 bases between them. The CDR3 length is 14 residues. The CDR3: CASSLMGRTGELFF. The DNA for the CDR3 is TGTGCCAGCAGTTTAATGGGACGTACCGGGGAGCTGTTTTTT.

The gene calls are TRBV7-9 and TRBJ2-7; D might be TRBD2 (5 bases). The CDR3 is made up of 16 amino acids. Germline V gene sequence: CDR1 SEHNR, CDR2 FQNEAQ (reference sequence). The ends were cut back, 3 bases at V and 4 bases at J, with 19 bases in the middle. The CDR3 sequence: CASSFDPTTAGYEQYV. DNA for the CDR3: TGTGCCAGCAGCTTCGACCCTACAACTGCGGGTTACGAGCAGTACGTC.

This clone was found a few times. This chain joins TRBV7-2 and TRBJ2-3, with D possibly TRBD1 on 5 matching bases. There are 13 residues in the CDR3. Per the germline V gene, CDR1 is SGHTA and CDR2 is FQGNSA. V dropped 6 bases and J dropped 5 bases, with 12 bases sitting between them. CDR3 amino acids: CASREPGIDTQYF. The DNA of the CDR3 is TGTGCCAGCAGAGAACCAGGGATAGATACGCAGTATTTT.

V usage is TRBV7-8 and J usage is TRBJ2-7; D is unclear. The CDR3 length is 16 residues. Germline lookup yields CDR1 SGHVS and CDR2 FQNEAQ. Deletions cut 5 bases from V and 3 bases from J, with 20 bases between. The CDR3 loop is CASSRYLVPRNYEQYF. The CDR3 bases are TGTGCCAGCAGCCGTTACTTAGTCCCACGGAACTACGAGCAGTACTTC.

This clone has only a few counts. The chain has TRBV5-1 and TRBJ2-7; weak D call: TRBD1 (5 bases). Germline V gives CDR1 SGHRS, CDR2 YFSETQ. Trimming stripped 2 bases from V and 3 bases from J, with 12 bases between. The CDR3 spans 14 residues. In DNA, the CDR3 is TGCGCCAGCAGCTTACCCCAGGGTTACTACGAGCAGTACGTC. This codes for CASSLPQGYYEQYV.

V is TRBV7-6 and J is TRBJ1-6; D not certain. This CDR3 comprises 14 residues. V was pared by 5 bases and J by 8 bases, with 13 bases between. Germline V gene sequence: CDR1 SGHVS, CDR2 FNYEAQ. In nucleotides, the CDR3 is TGTGCCAGCAGCGCTAGGCGCCAAGATTCACCCCTCCACTTT. This sequence encodes CASSARRQDSPLHF.

This clone was seen only a few times. CDR3 in amino acids: CASSRRTENEQFF. The CDR3 DNA reads TGTGCCAGCTCACGACGGACAGAGAATGAGCAGTTCTTC. This chain uses TRBV18 with TRBJ2-1; possible D gene TRBD1, 6 bases. V shed 4 bases and J shed 7 bases, with 11 bases lying between them. Per the germline V gene, CDR1 is KGHSH and CDR2 is LQKENI. The CDR3 is made up of 13 amino acids.

This chain links TRBV9 with TRBJ2-1, with 8 bases lining up with TRBD2. The CDR3 runs 15 residues. The germline gives CDR1 SGDLS, CDR2 YYNGEE. The J segment lost 4 bases and the V segment lost 0 bases, leaving 3 bases of the junction unmatched. The CDR3 DNA is TGTGCCAGCAGCGTAGCAACTAGCGGTTACAATGAGCAGTTCTTC. Translated: CASSVATSGYNEQFF.

This clone showed up just a few times. The chain links TRBV27 to TRBJ2-7; D is undetermined. This CDR3 has 15 amino acids. V lost 6 bases, J lost 4 bases, and 19 bases lay in between. Germline CDR1 MNHEY, CDR2 SMNVEV (reference sequence). The CDR3 spells CASSPRQATRYEQYF. The CDR3 DNA is TGTGCCAGCAGCCCCCGTCAGGCCACCCGATACGAGCAGTACTTC.

The chain joins TRBV5-1 to TRBJ2-5; possible D gene TRBD1, 5 bases. CDR3 length equals 15 residues. CDR1 and CDR2 (germline): SGHRS, YFSETQ. The ends were cut back, 4 bases at V and 2 bases at J, with 15 bases in the middle. CDR3: CASSLLHRSQETQYF. The DNA for the CDR3 is TGCGCCAGCAGCCTCCTACACAGGTCACAAGAGACCCAGTACTTC.

This chain uses TRBV5-1 with TRBJ2-5; the D gene could be TRBD1 or TRBD2 (6 bases each). The germline V gene encodes CDR1 SGHRS and CDR2 YFSETQ. V was cut by 3 bases and J by 4 bases, with 16 bases left in between. The CDR3 is made up of 15 amino acids. The CDR3 loop is CASSSNRDSLETQYF. CDR3 DNA sequence: TGCGCCAGCAGCTCGAACAGGGACTCCTTAGAGACCCAGTACTTC.

This clone has a count of ten or more. V usage is TRBV29-1 and J usage is TRBJ2-4, with 9 bases that match TRBD2. CDR3 size: 15 residues. CDR1 and CDR2 (germline): SQVTM, ANQGSEA. V shed 6 bases and J 0 bases; nucleotides not matched to a gene: 6. CDR3 sequence: CSVVGLAGAKNIQYF. CDR3 DNA: TGCAGCGTCGTGGGACTAGCCGGAGCCAAAAACATTCAGTACTTC.

The rearrangement joins TRBV7-3 to TRBJ2-3; tentative D call: TRBD2 (6 bases). The V and J ends lost 5 bases and 9 bases respectively, with 15 bases between them. The length of the CDR3 is 13 residues. CDR1 is SGHTA and CDR2 is FQGTGA in the germline V gene. CDR3 sequence reads: CASSASWGDTQYF. CDR3 DNA sequence: TGTGCCAGCAGCGCGTCTTGGGGGGACACGCAGTATTTT.

This clone turned up a few times. This chain links TRBV7-2 with TRBJ1-5; 7 bases line up with TRBD1. CDR3 size: 15 residues. V was clipped by 3 bases and J by 5 bases; unmatched bases: 7. Germline-derived CDR1 and CDR2 are SGHTA and FQGNSA. The CDR3: CASSFRDSRDQPQHF. The CDR3 DNA reads TGTGCCAGCAGCTTTCGGGACAGTCGCGATCAGCCCCAGCATTTT.

This clone was found many times. This chain links TRBV29-1 with TRBJ2-5; possibly TRBD2 for D (6 bases). Germline V CDR1 and CDR2: SQVTM, ANQGSEA. The germline V and J ends were trimmed by 7 bases and 4 bases, with 16 bases remaining between them. The CDR3 sequence is 13 residues long. DNA for the CDR3: TGCAGCGCAACGGATGGGGGGATAGAGACCCAGTACTTC. Translation gives CSATDGGIETQYF.

This clone has a handful of counts. The V gene is TRBV7-8, the J gene TRBJ2-7, with 8 bases aligning to TRBD1. With V trimmed by 5 bases and J by 1 base, 10 bases remained unmatched. Germline lookup yields CDR1 SGHVS and CDR2 FQNEAQ. There are 16 residues in the CDR3. CDR3 DNA: TGTGCCAGCAGCACGCGGACAGGGATGGAATCCTACGAGCAGTACGTC. It translates to CASSTRTGMESYEQYV.

This clone has more than one count but fewer than ten. V and J are TRBV19 and TRBJ2-7, with D possibly being TRBD1 or TRBD2 (5 bases each). V was shortened by 5 bases and J by 6 bases, with 20 bases between the two germline ends. Germline V lookup: CDR1 LNHDA, CDR2 SQIVND (reference sequence). The CDR3 totals 15 residues. The CDR3 DNA reads as TGTGCCAGTAGTCCCTTTCTCGGGACCGAGGGCGAGCAGTACTTC. Translated: CASSPFLGTEGEQYF.

This clone was found a few times. CDR3 DNA: TGTGCCAGCAGCTTCGGACAGGGGGCGCGGGAGCAGTACTTC. Protein: CASSFGQGAREQYF. The chain combines TRBV7-2 with TRBJ2-7, with 11 bases lining up with TRBD1. Germline lookup yields CDR1 SGHTA and CDR2 FQGNSA. Trimming removed 3 bases from V and 7 bases from J; junction bases left unmatched: 5. This CDR3 has 14 residues. Full variable domain (remainder filled in from reference TRBV7-2 and TRBJ2-7): GAGVSQSPSNKVTEKGKDVELRCDPISGHTALYWYRQSLGQGLEFLIYFQGNSAPDKSGLPSDRFSAERTGGSVSTLTIQRTQQEDSAVYLCASSFGQGAREQYFGPGTRLTVT.

V usage is TRBV18 and J usage is TRBJ2-5, with D possibly matching TRBD1 (6 bases). This CDR3 comprises 14 residues. Germline CDR1 and CDR2: KGHSH and LQKENI. V lost 3 bases, J lost 1 base, and 9 bases lay in between. Here the CDR3 reads CASSPTGLQETQYF. For the CDR3, the DNA is TGTGCCAGCTCACCTACAGGGCTCCAAGAGACCCAGTACTTC.

This clone was counted only a few times. The chain is built from TRBV4-1 and TRBJ2-5; D perhaps matches TRBD1 (5 bases). The germline gives CDR1 MGHRA, CDR2 YSYEKL. The CDR3 runs to 14 residues. Trimming shortened V by 3 bases and J by 2 bases, and 10 bases separated the two germline ends. The CDR3 loop reads CASSHRTKQETQYF. CDR3 in DNA: TGCGCCAGCAGCCACCGGACAAAACAAGAGACCCAGTACTTC.

This clone was observed a few times. This rearrangement joins TRBV2 to TRBJ2-1; maybe TRBD1 (6 bases). CDR1 SNHLY and CDR2 FYNNEI come from the germline V gene. CDR3 length: 13 residues. Trimming cost V 10 bases and J 7 bases, with 17 bases left between them. The CDR3 nucleotides read TGTGCCACCAAAAAGAGGCAGGGGAATGAGCAGTTCTTC. Translation: CATKKRQGNEQFF.

This sequence joins TRBV4-2 and TRBJ2-3; D remains ambiguous. Per germline, CDR1 LGHNA and CDR2 YNFKEQ. The CDR3 is 13 amino acids. Trimming removed 0 bases from V and 9 bases from J, with 10 bases in between. CDR3 sequence (DNA): TGTGCCAGCAGCCAAGATATCCAGGAGACGCAGTATTTT. Translating gives CASSQDIQETQYF.

This clone was recorded a few times. The genes are TRBV19 and TRBJ2-4, with a weak D call TRBD1 (6 bases). V lost 4 bases to trimming and J lost 0 bases, with 13 bases between them. The germline gives CDR1 LNHDA, CDR2 SQIVND (reference sequence). The CDR3 runs 16 residues. This CDR3 is CASSNRDIIAKNIQYF. CDR3 coding DNA: TGTGCCAGTAGTAACCGGGACATTATAGCCAAAAACATTCAGTACTTC. The full variable domain, in which reference TRBV19 and TRBJ2-4 provide the parts outside the CDR3, is DGGITQSPKYLFRKEGQNVTLSCEQNLNHDAMYWYRQDPGQGLRLIYYSQIVNDFQKGDIAEGYSVSREKKESFPLTVTSAQKNPTAFYLCASSNRDIIAKNIQYFGAGTRLSVL.

This clone was counted between two and nine times. This chain joins TRBV10-3 and TRBJ2-1; TRBD2 matches at 7 bases. CDR3 length equals 15 residues. V was clipped by 3 bases and J by 9 bases; unmatched bases: 11. The germline V gene has CDR1 ENHRY and CDR2 SYGVKD. The CDR3 here is CAISDLAAEVGEQFF. The DNA for the CDR3 is TGTGCCATCAGTGATCTAGCGGCAGAGGTTGGTGAGCAGTTCTTC.

This clone has just a few counts. V is TRBV29-1 and J is TRBJ1-6; a possible D gene is TRBD1 (6 bases). V lost 6 bases and J 5 bases, leaving 14 bases between the germline ends. Germline values: CDR1 SQVTM, CDR2 ANQGSEA. The CDR3 consists of 14 residues. In nucleotides, the CDR3 is TGCAGCGTCGCAACAGGGTGGGATAATTCACCCCTCCACTTT. It translates to CSVATGWDNSPLHF.

The chain employs TRBV30 and TRBJ2-4, with TRBD2 matching 11 bases. Germline V lookup: CDR1 GTSNPN, CDR2 SVGIG (reference sequence). This CDR3 comprises 17 residues. J was trimmed by 2 bases and V by 3 bases; bases with no gene match: 9. CDR3 sequence: CAWSYLRTSGSKNIQYF. The CDR3 DNA follows: TGTGCCTGGAGCTATTTACGGACTAGCGGGTCCAAAAACATTCAGTACTTC.

This clone was seen more than once but under ten times. The rearrangement links TRBV4-1 to TRBJ1-5; a weak D match, TRBD1 (5 bases). Germline CDR1 and CDR2: MGHRA and YSYEKL. The CDR3 covers 13 residues. Trimming cost V 4 bases and J 7 bases, with 11 bases left between them. Here the CDR3 reads CASSLQGYQPQHF. The DNA of the CDR3 is TGCGCCAGCAGCCTTCAGGGTTACCAGCCCCAGCATTTT.